What follows describes a single TCR beta chain. The data stem from a study of blood T cell repertoires in COVID-19. The wider study: Italy, Spain and the United States were the sources of the convalescent and acute COVID-19 samples. T cells, B-cell-depleted T cells, or PBMCs provided the cDNA or gDNA that served as material.

In the authors' methods: Amplification from reference gene primers served as the basis for estimated nucleated cell counts. Only in-frame clones appear in the TCRdb table, and some are missing; sequencing was by immunoSEQ multiplex PCR. That table is the source of V, J and clone size, and D and trimming were worked out from the DNA. The table records 130,000 to 150,000 clones, more than 75% of them present only once. J lost 8 bases, V lost 4 bases, and 9 bases had no gene match. The CDR3 is 15 residues long. The germline CDR1 and CDR2 sequences are LGHDT and YNNKEL (reference sequence). The chain couples TRBV3-1 (or the pseudogene TRBV3-2) to TRBJ2-2, with TRBD1 matching over 8 bases. The source is a man older than 75 with acute or convalescent COVID-19. Sample: peripheral blood. CDR3 amino acids: CASSRTGSDWGELFF. For the CDR3, the DNA is TGTGCCAGCAGCCGGACAGGGTCGGATTGGGGGGAGCTGTTTTTT.